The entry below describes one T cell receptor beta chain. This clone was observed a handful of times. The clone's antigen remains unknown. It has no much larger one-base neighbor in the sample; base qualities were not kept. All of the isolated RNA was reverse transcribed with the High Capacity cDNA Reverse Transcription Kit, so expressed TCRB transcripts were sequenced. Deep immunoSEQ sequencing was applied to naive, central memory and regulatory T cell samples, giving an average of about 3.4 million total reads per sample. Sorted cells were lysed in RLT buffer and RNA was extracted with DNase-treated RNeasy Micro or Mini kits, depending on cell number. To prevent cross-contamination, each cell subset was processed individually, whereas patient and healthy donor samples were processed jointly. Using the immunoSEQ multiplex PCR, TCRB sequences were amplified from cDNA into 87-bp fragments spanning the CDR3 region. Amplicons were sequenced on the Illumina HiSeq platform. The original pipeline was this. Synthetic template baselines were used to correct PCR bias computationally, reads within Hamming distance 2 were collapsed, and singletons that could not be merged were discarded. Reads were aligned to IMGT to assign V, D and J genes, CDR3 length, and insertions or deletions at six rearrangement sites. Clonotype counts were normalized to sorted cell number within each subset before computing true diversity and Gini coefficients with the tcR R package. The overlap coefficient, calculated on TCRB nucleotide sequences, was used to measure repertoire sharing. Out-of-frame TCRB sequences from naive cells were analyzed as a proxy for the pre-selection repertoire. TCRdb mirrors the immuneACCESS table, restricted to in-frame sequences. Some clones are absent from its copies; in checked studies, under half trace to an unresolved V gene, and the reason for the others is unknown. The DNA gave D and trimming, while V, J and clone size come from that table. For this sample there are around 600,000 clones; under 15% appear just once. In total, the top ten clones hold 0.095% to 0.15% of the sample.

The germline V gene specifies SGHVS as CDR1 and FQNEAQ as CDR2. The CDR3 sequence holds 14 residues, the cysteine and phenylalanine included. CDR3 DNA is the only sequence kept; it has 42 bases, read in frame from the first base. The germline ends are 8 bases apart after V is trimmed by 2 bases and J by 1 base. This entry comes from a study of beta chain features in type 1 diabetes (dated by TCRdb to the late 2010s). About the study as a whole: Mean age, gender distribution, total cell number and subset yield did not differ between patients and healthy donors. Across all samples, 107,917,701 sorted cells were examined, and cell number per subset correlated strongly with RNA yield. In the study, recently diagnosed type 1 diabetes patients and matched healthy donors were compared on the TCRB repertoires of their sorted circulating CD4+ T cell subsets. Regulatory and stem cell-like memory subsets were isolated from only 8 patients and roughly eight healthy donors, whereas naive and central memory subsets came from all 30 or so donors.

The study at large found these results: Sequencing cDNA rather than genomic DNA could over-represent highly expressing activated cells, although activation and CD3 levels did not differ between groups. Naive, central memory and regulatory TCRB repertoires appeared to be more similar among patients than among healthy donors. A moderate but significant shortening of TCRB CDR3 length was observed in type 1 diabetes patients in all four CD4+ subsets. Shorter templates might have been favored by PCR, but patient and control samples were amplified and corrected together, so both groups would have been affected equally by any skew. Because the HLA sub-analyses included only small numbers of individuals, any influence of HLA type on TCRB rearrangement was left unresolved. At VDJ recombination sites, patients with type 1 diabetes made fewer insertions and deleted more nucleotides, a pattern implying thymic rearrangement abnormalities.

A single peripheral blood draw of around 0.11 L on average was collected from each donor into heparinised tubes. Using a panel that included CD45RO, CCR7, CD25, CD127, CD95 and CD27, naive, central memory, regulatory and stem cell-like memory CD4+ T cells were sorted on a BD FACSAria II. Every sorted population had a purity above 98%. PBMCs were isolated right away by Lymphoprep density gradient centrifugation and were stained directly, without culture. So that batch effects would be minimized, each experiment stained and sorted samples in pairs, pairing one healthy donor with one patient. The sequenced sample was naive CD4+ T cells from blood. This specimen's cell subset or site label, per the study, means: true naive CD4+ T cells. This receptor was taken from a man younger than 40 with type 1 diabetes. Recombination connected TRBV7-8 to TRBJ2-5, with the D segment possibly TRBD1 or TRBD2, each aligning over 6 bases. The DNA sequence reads TGTGCCAGCAGCTTAAGGGGGGTCCAAGAGACCCAGTACTTC. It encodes CASSLRGVQETQYF.